Shown below are 22 T cell receptor beta chains from a single sample sequenced in a study of graft-versus-host responses after intestinal transplantation. Only in-frame clones appear in the TCRdb table, and some are missing; sequencing was by immunoSEQ multiplex PCR. The table shows about 7,200 clones, with roughly 33% occurring only once. Material: alloreactive CD4+ T cells from a mixed lymphocyte reaction culture, obtained before transplantation. As to subset: CFSE-low proliferating T cells sorted from roughly six-day pre-transplant mixed lymphocyte reaction (GvH or HvG direction). The receptor source for this set is a human patient who was an organ donor for intestinal transplantation.

Within the sample, this clone is medium-sized. This chain connects TRBV9 to TRBJ2-3; 7 positions match TRBD2. The CDR3 contains 16 residues. Germline V gene lookup returns CDR1 SGDLS and CDR2 YYNGEE. Germline trimming cut 3 bases from V and 6 bases from J; bases unmatched to any gene: 13. The CDR3 nucleotides read TGTGCCAGCAGCGAGCGGGGCGGACTACGTCTTGATACGCAGTATTTT. Amino acids: CASSERGGLRLDTQYF.

Relative to its sample, this clone is medium-sized. This chain links TRBV9 with TRBJ1-2; maybe TRBD1 (5 bases). The CDR3 consists of 13 residues. V was cut by 0 bases and J by 5 bases, with 8 bases left in between. The germline V gene has CDR1 SGDLS and CDR2 YYNGEE. CDR3 in amino acids: CASSVGQGYGYTF. The CDR3 bases are TGTGCCAGCAGCGTAGGGCAGGGTTATGGCTACACCTTC.

V and J are TRBV6-5 and TRBJ2-5; 12 bases align to TRBD2. The length of the CDR3 is 16 residues. The germline gives CDR1 MNHEY, CDR2 SVGAGI. V was clipped by 4 bases and J by 1 base; unmatched bases: 4. CDR3 protein: CASSFSTSGGQETQYF. CDR3 DNA: TGTGCCAGCAGTTTCTCGACTAGCGGGGGCCAAGAGACCCAGTACTTC.

The chain uses TRBV4-2 and TRBJ1-1; the D gene is possibly TRBD1 (6 bases). CDR1 and CDR2 (germline): LGHNA, YNFKEQ. This CDR3 has 17 amino acids. The germline V and J ends were trimmed by 0 bases and 1 base, with 15 bases remaining between them. In nucleotides, the CDR3 is TGTGCCAGCAGCCAAGACCGTTTGCAGGGGACGAACACTGAAGCTTTCTTT. As protein: CASSQDRLQGTNTEAFF.

CDR3 protein: CASSIRDSVYEQYF. The CDR3 region has the DNA TGTGCCAGCAGCATCCGGGACAGTGTCTACGAGCAGTACTTC. This chain uses TRBV7-6 with TRBJ2-7, with 7 nucleotides matching TRBD1. The V segment lost 5 bases and the J segment 3 bases; nucleotides outside the gene matches: 7. The CDR3 consists of 14 residues. Germline lookup yields CDR1 SGHVS and CDR2 FNYEAQ. Looking up the rest from reference TRBV7-6 and TRBJ2-7 gives the full variable domain: GAGVSQSPRYKVTKRGQDVALRCDPISGHVSLYWYRQALGQGPEFLTYFNYEAQQDKSGLPNDRFSAERPEGSISTLTIQRTEQRDSAMYRCASSIRDSVYEQYFGPGTRLTVT.

The sample holds a few counts of this clone. J is TRBJ1-6 and V is TRBV25-1, with D tentatively TRBD1 (6 bases). The CDR3 spans 13 residues. V was clipped by 6 bases and J by 7 bases, with 10 bases between them. The germline V gene encodes CDR1 MGHDK and CDR2 SYGVNS. The CDR3 loop is CASRGHSNSPLHF. DNA of the CDR3: TGTGCCAGCAGGGGACATTCAAATTCACCCCTCCACTTT.

By sample share, this clone is medium-sized. The gene calls are TRBV4-3 and TRBJ2-1; 11 nucleotides line up with TRBD2. The CDR3 runs 19 residues. J was trimmed by 0 bases and V by 2 bases; bases with no gene match: 9. Germline V gives CDR1 LGHNA, CDR2 YSLEER. In nucleotides, the CDR3 is TGCGCCAGCAGCCAATTGAGACTAGCGGGATTTAGCTCCTACAATGAGCAGTTCTTC. The encoded protein is CASSQLRLAGFSSYNEQFF.

The V call is TRBV6-5, the J call TRBJ1-2, with D tentatively TRBD1 (5 bases). Germline CDR1 is MNHEY and CDR2 is SVGAGI. Trimming cost V 7 bases and J 2 bases, with 11 bases left between them. CDR3 size: 13 residues. CDR3 coding DNA: TGTGCCAGCACCCCGCGGGGGAACTATGGCTACACCTTC. It specifies CASTPRGNYGYTF.

The chain joins TRBV9 to TRBJ1-5; TRBD1 aligns across 9 bases. V dropped 4 bases and J dropped 1; count of bases not matched to a gene: 9. CDR3 length: 17 residues. The germline gives CDR1 SGDLS, CDR2 YYNGEE. In DNA form, the CDR3 reads TGTGCCAGCAGCCCAACGGGAGGACAGGGGAGCAATCAGCCCCAGCATTTT. Translation gives CASSPTGGQGSNQPQHF.

This clone rates as medium-sized. The rearrangement joins TRBV6-5 to TRBJ2-2; 11 positions agree with TRBD2. This CDR3 is built from 15 residues. Trimming cost V 5 bases and J 6 bases; bases outside gene matches: 5. The germline gives CDR1 MNHEY, CDR2 SVGAGI. The CDR3 bases are TGTGCCAGCAGTCGGAGACTAGCGGGGTCCGGGGAGCTGTTTTTT. Its protein product is CASSRRLAGSGELFF.

This clone is medium-sized (0.01 to 0.1%) by share. The chain employs TRBV11-1 and TRBJ2-5; 10 positions match TRBD2. This CDR3 spans 16 amino acids. V shed 2 bases, J shed 4 bases, and the junction held 7 bases outside the gene matches. CDR1 SGHAT and CDR2 FQDESV come from the germline V gene (reference sequence). Here the CDR3 reads CASSLSLAGEVETQYF. The CDR3 nucleotides read TGTGCCAGCAGCTTATCGCTAGCGGGGGAGGTAGAGACCCAGTACTTC.

Only a few counts were recorded for this clone. The V gene is TRBV7-3, the J gene TRBJ2-5; TRBD2 matches 7 bases. The CDR3 consists of 12 residues. The J segment lost 7 bases and the V segment lost 2 bases, leaving 1 base of the junction unmatched. The germline gives CDR1 SGHTA, CDR2 FQGTGA. Written as DNA, the CDR3 is TGTGCCAGCAGCTTAGGGGAGGGGACCCAGTACTTC. It specifies CASSLGEGTQYF.

This clone was observed a few times. The chain is built from TRBV5-1 and TRBJ1-6, with TRBD1 matching 7 bases. In germline, CDR1 is SGHRS, CDR2 YFSETQ. The CDR3 runs to 14 residues. The V segment lost 4 bases and the J segment 7 bases; nucleotides outside the gene matches: 5. CDR3 sequence reads: CASSPGQKNSPLHF. In DNA form, the CDR3 reads TGCGCCAGCAGCCCGGGACAGAAGAATTCACCCCTCCACTTT.

The CDR3 nucleotides read TGTGCCAGCAGTTACTGGGGGGACCAAGAGACCCAGTACTTC. Translating it yields CASSYWGDQETQYF. The gene calls are TRBV6-5 and TRBJ2-5, with D possibly matching TRBD2 (6 bases). There are 14 residues in the CDR3. Deletions cut 1 base from V and 0 bases from J, with 6 bases between. The germline gives CDR1 MNHEY, CDR2 SVGAGI.

V and J are TRBV18 and TRBJ2-3; 12 bases map to TRBD2. V gave up 9 bases and J gave up 2 bases; unmatched junction bases: 9. The germline V gene has CDR1 KGHSH and CDR2 LQKENI. CDR3 length equals 16 residues. In nucleotides, the CDR3 is TGTGCCAGTTCCCCCCTAGCGGGGGGGAACACAGATACGCAGTATTTT. It specifies CASSPLAGGNTDTQYF.

This clone was recorded a few times. This sequence joins TRBV7-2 and TRBJ2-7; 8 nucleotides line up with TRBD2. V dropped 5 bases and J dropped 12; count of bases not matched to a gene: 12. The germline CDR1 and CDR2 sequences are SGHTA and FQGNSA. The CDR3 runs 13 residues. CDR3 region: CASSLRGGQAPYF. In nucleotides, the CDR3 is TGTGCCAGCAGCCTCCGCGGGGGGCAGGCCCCGTACTTC.

CDR3 sequence reads: CASSPVRRGTGELFF. In DNA, the CDR3 is TGTGCCAGCTCACCAGTTCGCAGGGGTACCGGGGAGCTGTTTTTT. V gene TRBV18 combines with J gene TRBJ2-2; maybe TRBD1 (6 bases). CDR3 length: 15 residues. Trimming left V 2 bases short and J 5 bases short, with 12 bases between. From germline, CDR1 is KGHSH and CDR2 LQKENI. The variable domain in full, with the rest retrieved from reference TRBV18 and TRBJ2-2, is NAGVMQNPRHLVRRRGQEARLRCSPMKGHSHVYWYRQLPEEGLKFMVYLQKENIIDESGMPKERFSAEFPKEGPSILRIQQVVRGDSAAYFCASSPVRRGTGELFFGEGSRLTVL.

In its sample, this clone was seen a few times. This sequence joins TRBV5-1 and TRBJ2-7; a possible D gene is TRBD2 (5 bases). Germline values: CDR1 SGHRS, CDR2 YFSETQ. The CDR3 sequence is 13 residues long. Trimming removed 7 bases from V and 2 bases from J, with 13 bases in between. The CDR3 DNA reads TGCGCCAGCGGGAGAGACGCCCCCTACGAGCAGTACTTC. Protein sequence: CASGRDAPYEQYF.

By proportion, this clone is medium-sized (0.01 to 0.1%). The J gene is TRBJ1-2, the V gene TRBV19; no definite D call. The V end was cut by 4 bases, the J end by 4 bases, with 7 bases between. CDR1 is LNHDA, CDR2 SQIVND, per germline (reference sequence). CDR3 length: 12 residues. The CDR3 spells CASSNEGYGYTF. The CDR3 coding sequence is TGTGCCAGTAGTAATGAGGGCTATGGCTACACCTTC. Combining the CDR3 with reference TRBV19 and TRBJ1-2 gives the whole variable domain DGGITQSPKYLFRKEGQNVTLSCEQNLNHDAMYWYRQDPGQGLRLIYYSQIVNDFQKGDIAEGYSVSREKKESFPLTVTSAQKNPTAFYLCASSNEGYGYTFGSGTRLTVV.

The J gene is TRBJ2-3, the V gene TRBV7-2, with 7 positions matching TRBD1. Germline V lookup: CDR1 SGHTA, CDR2 FQGNSA. The CDR3 covers 13 residues. The V and J ends lost 5 bases and 10 bases, in that order; junction bases with no gene match: 9. The CDR3 spells CASSVLGQVAQYF. The CDR3 DNA follows: TGTGCCAGCAGCGTTCTCGGACAGGTTGCGCAGTATTTT.

This chain joins TRBV7-3 and TRBJ2-1, with 11 bases aligning to TRBD2. CDR1 is SGHTA and CDR2 is FQGTGA in the germline V gene. The J segment lost 6 bases and the V segment lost 5 bases, leaving 3 bases of the junction unmatched. The CDR3 covers 14 residues. CDR3 coding DNA: TGTGCCAGCAGCGTAGGGACTAGCGGCAATGAGCAGTTCTTC. Translating it yields CASSVGTSGNEQFF.

This clone was seen a few times. The V gene is TRBV6-6, the J gene TRBJ2-5; possibly TRBD2 for D (6 bases). Germline CDR1 is MNHNY and CDR2 is SVGAGI (reference sequence). This CDR3 comprises 14 residues. Trimming stripped 6 bases from V and 2 bases from J, with 13 bases between. The CDR3 spells CASRSRDSQETQYF. The DNA for the CDR3 is TGTGCCAGCAGGTCCCGGGACTCTCAAGAGACCCAGTACTTC.